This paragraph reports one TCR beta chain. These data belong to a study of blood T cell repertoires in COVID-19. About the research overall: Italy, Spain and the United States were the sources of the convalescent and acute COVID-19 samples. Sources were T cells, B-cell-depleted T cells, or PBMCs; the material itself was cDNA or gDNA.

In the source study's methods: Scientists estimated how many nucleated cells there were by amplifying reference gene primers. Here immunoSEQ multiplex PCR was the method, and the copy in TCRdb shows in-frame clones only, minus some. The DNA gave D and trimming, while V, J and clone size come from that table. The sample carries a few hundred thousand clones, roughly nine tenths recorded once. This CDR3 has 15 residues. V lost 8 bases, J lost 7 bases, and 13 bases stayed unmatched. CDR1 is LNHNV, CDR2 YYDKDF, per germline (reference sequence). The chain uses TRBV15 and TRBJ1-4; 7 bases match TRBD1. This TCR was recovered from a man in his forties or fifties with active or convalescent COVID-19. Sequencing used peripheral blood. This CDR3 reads CATARDRSGGEKLFF. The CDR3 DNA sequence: TGTGCCACCGCGCGGGACCGCTCAGGGGGTGAAAAACTGTTTTTT.